The next 13 T cell receptor beta chains were all read from a single sample in a study of regulatory T cells in long-lasting Graves disease. The time point denotes: newly diagnosed GD, antithyroid drugs for less than 3 months. From PBMCs, RNA was extracted and then used to make the TCR library. For TCR beta, libraries came from iRepertoire HTBI primers and Arm-PCR of CDR3 regions. TCRdb processed the multiplex PCR reads anew with MiXCR; each CDR3 protein has one entry. The sample records around 360,000 distinct CDR3 sequences, around 16% being singletons. The sample also formed part of further work on T cells in Graves' hyperthyroidism and ophthalmopathy.

Sequences were derived from peripheral blood mononuclear cells (PBMCs), sampled at new diagnosis, from a patient treated with antithyroid drugs. Receptors originate from a woman younger than 35 with Graves disease.

This clonotype was picked up many times. The chain combines TRBV5-1 with TRBJ2-1; TRBD1 is a possible D gene (6 bases). This CDR3 contains 14 residues. Germline V gene lookup returns CDR1 SGHRS and CDR2 YFSETQ. V was pared by 5 bases and J by 7 bases, with 16 bases between. The CDR3 loop is CASSTPSRGNEQFF. CDR3 coding DNA: TGCGCCAGCAGTACTCCGAGTAGGGGGAATGAGCAGTTCTTC. Variable domain in full (rest from reference TRBV5-1 and TRBJ2-1): KAGVTQTPRYLIKTRGQQVTLSCSPISGHRSVSWYQQTPGQGLQFLFEYFSETQRNKGNFPGRFSGRQFSNSRSEMNVSTLELGDSALYLCASSTPSRGNEQFFGPGTRLTVL.

This chain connects TRBV6-2 or TRBV6-3 to TRBJ2-2; 14 bases line up with TRBD2. This CDR3 spans 15 amino acids. V lost 7 bases to trimming and J lost 7 bases; unmatched junction nucleotides: 5. Germline-derived CDR1 and CDR2 are MNHEY and SVGEGT. Here the CDR3 reads CASTGLAGDLGELFF. The CDR3 nucleotides read TGTGCCAGCACGGGACTAGCGGGAGACCTCGGGGAGCTGTTTTTT.

This clonotype turned up a few times. V and J are TRBV7-3 and TRBJ2-3; D uncertain. CDR3 length equals 14 residues. CDR1 and CDR2 from the germline V gene are SGHTA and FQGTGA. V lost 2 bases, J lost 1 base, and 7 bases lay in between. As DNA, the CDR3 is TGTGCCAGCAGCTTACTCACCCGCACAGATACGCAGTATTTT. It codes for CASSLLTRTDTQYF.

This clonotype appeared a few times. This sequence joins TRBV5-1 and TRBJ2-2; possible D gene TRBD1, 5 bases. This CDR3 has 16 amino acids. CDR1 and CDR2 from the germline V gene are SGHRS and YFSETQ. V was clipped by 0 bases and J by 4 bases, with 13 bases between them. The CDR3 protein is CASSLAGQGGTGELFF. CDR3 in DNA: TGCGCCAGCAGCTTGGCAGGGCAGGGCGGCACCGGGGAGCTGTTTTTT.

This clonotype was observed many times. The chain is built from TRBV11-2 and TRBJ2-1, with D possibly TRBD2 on 6 matching bases. The CDR3 has 16 amino acids. V was clipped by 1 base and J by 3 bases, with 13 bases between them. Germline CDR1 reads SGHAT; CDR2 reads FQNNGV. The CDR3, as DNA: TGTGCCAGCAGCTTAGCCCGGGACTGGGGCTACAATGAGCAGTTCTTC. Translation: CASSLARDWGYNEQFF.

This clonotype occurred a few times. This chain links TRBV20-1 with TRBJ1-5; TRBD1 might be the D (5 bases). The CDR3 totals 12 residues. The V gene lost 3 bases and the J gene lost 7 bases, with 10 bases spanning the gap. Per the germline V gene, CDR1 is DFQATT and CDR2 is SNEGSKA (reference sequence). As DNA, the CDR3 is TGCAGTGCTAGGAGGGGAGAACAGCCCCAGCATTTT. This translates into CSARRGEQPQHF.

In this sample, this clonotype turned up many times. CDR3 in amino acids: CASSPSGSRYEQYF. Written as DNA, the CDR3 is TGTGCCAGCAGTCCTAGCGGGAGTCGGTACGAGCAGTACTTC. The chain uses TRBV28 and TRBJ2-7, with TRBD2 identical over 10 bases. With 5 bases clipped from V and 4 bases from J, the junction kept 5 bases outside the gene matches. The CDR3 sequence is 14 residues long. Germline-derived CDR1 and CDR2 are MDHEN and SYDVKM. The full variable domain, completed using reference TRBV28 and TRBJ2-7, is DVKVTQSSRYLVKRTGEKVFLECVQDMDHENMFWYRQDPGLGLRLIYFSYDVKMKEKGDIPEGYSVSREKKERFSLILESASTNQTSMYLCASSPSGSRYEQYFGPGTRLTVT.

In its sample, this clonotype was seen many times. This chain joins TRBV4-2 and TRBJ2-3; D is ambiguous. The CDR3 runs to 14 residues. Trimming removed 1 base from V and 3 bases from J, with 8 bases in between. Germline CDR1 reads LGHNA; CDR2 reads YNFKEQ. The CDR3 spells CASSQVPDTDTQYF. In DNA form, the CDR3 reads TGTGCCAGCAGCCAAGTTCCAGATACAGATACGCAGTATTTT.

A few counts support this clonotype. One end of the junction varies from germline; a read error may be responsible. The genes are TRBV5-1 and TRBJ1-5, with TRBD1 identical over 7 bases. This CDR3 contains 13 residues. Germline V gene data show CDR1 as SGHRS and CDR2 as YFSETQ. This CDR3 reads CASSFDRDQPRHF. CDR3 coding DNA: TGCGCCAGCAGCTTCGACAGGGATCAGCCCCGGCATTTT.

V is TRBV9 and J is TRBJ2-1; D is ambiguous. The CDR3 is made up of 16 amino acids. V shed 0 bases and J shed 0 bases, with 10 bases lying between them. Germline CDR1 SGDLS, CDR2 YYNGEE. CDR3 coding DNA: TGTGCCAGCAGCGTAGGTAGCTCAGACTCCTACAATGAGCAGTTCTTC. Its translation is CASSVGSSDSYNEQFF.

This clonotype was detected only once. J is TRBJ2-1 and V is TRBV5-1; D uncertain. The V gene lost 4 bases and the J gene lost 1 base, with 9 bases spanning the gap. Germline values: CDR1 SGHRS, CDR2 YFSETQ. The CDR3 has 14 residues. The CDR3 loop is CASSIPASYNEQFF. In DNA, the CDR3 is TGCGCCAGCAGCATACCGGCTTCCTACAATGAGCAGTTCTTC. Full variable domain (missing parts from reference TRBV5-1 and TRBJ2-1): KAGVTQTPRYLIKTRGQQVTLSCSPISGHRSVSWYQQTPGQGLQFLFEYFSETQRNKGNFPGRFSGRQFSNSRSEMNVSTLELGDSALYLCASSIPASYNEQFFGPGTRLTVL.

This clonotype was observed at least ten times. The chain employs TRBV6-5 and TRBJ2-3; no reliable D call. The CDR3 is made up of 14 amino acids. V was trimmed by 0 bases and J by 1 base, leaving 5 bases between them. The V gene's germline CDR1 is MNHEY and CDR2 SVGAGI. The CDR3 region has the DNA TGTGCCAGCAGTTACTCGATCCGCACAGATACGCAGTATTTT. Translating it yields CASSYSIRTDTQYF.

This clonotype was seen many times. The V gene is TRBV28, the J gene TRBJ1-2; no reliable D call. V dropped 5 bases and J dropped 4 bases, with 17 bases sitting between them. The CDR3 extends over 15 amino acids. Germline V CDR1 and CDR2: MDHEN, SYDVKM. CDR3: CASSSLGNQPYGYTF. The CDR3 DNA reads TGTGCCAGCAGTAGCCTCGGGAATCAGCCCTATGGCTACACCTTC.